A single sample is the source of the 3 T cell receptor beta chains below, sequenced in a study of blood T cells in healthy people across ages. The authors ran a second PCR of about 7 to 12 cycles using a sample-barcoded 5' primer and a J-beta primer mix. TCRdb used MiXCR to reprocess the 5' RACE reads, holding one entry per CDR3 protein. The sample contains about 540,000 distinct CDR3 sequences, 20% to 30% of which appear only once. These data were also filed under a second study, of T cells of mothers and their children.

The sequenced sample was blood. The source is a boy aged 5 to 17 in good health.

The V and J genes are TRBV24-1 and TRBJ2-3; D is possibly TRBD1 (6 bases). From germline, CDR1 is KGHDR and CDR2 SFDVKD. The CDR3 is 15 amino acids. Trimming cost V 4 bases and J 6 bases, with 16 bases left between them. For the CDR3, the DNA is TGTGCCACCAGTGACCTGGGACATGGTACGGATACGCAGTATTTT. Amino acid sequence: CATSDLGHGTDTQYF.

For the CDR3, the DNA is TGTGCCAGCAGTTACGGTCAAGGGGACTGGTTCGCCTACGAGCAGTACTTC. The encoded protein is CASSYGQGDWFAYEQYF. The chain has TRBV6-2 or TRBV6-3 and TRBJ2-5, with a possible D match to TRBD2 (6 bases). The J call may be mistaken, given a closer DNA end match to TRBJ2-7. Germline V gene data show CDR1 as MNHEY and CDR2 as SVGEGT. This CDR3 has 17 amino acids.

There are a few counts of this clonotype. This chain uses TRBV20-1 with TRBJ1-6; 8 bases fit TRBD1. In germline, CDR1 is DFQATT, CDR2 SNEGSKA (reference sequence). CDR3 length: 13 amino acids. V dropped 5 bases and J dropped 9; count of bases not matched to a gene: 6. The CDR3 DNA reads as TGCAGTGCTCCGACAGGGGATAGTTCACCCCTCCACTTT. Translating gives CSAPTGDSSPLHF.